The 15 T cell receptor beta chains below all came from one sample that was sequenced in a study of cytomegalovirus exposure and HLA in healthy donors. This PCR relied on a set of 60 Vbeta primers and 13 Jbeta primers. The method was immunoSEQ multiplex PCR; TCRdb's version includes in-frame clones alone and lacks a portion of them. The repertoire includes about 140,000 clones, around four fifths of them detected once, and approximately 1.5% sits in the top ten. Sequenced sample: PBMCs. These receptors were collected from a man aged 25-45 years in good health and CMV-seropositive.

The chain uses TRBV11-2 and TRBJ1-3; D is ambiguous. Germline CDR1 SGHAT, CDR2 FQNNGV. Trimming removed 1 base at V and 1 base at J, with 5 bases between. This CDR3 comprises 14 residues. The CDR3: CASSLVGSGNTIYF. CDR3 bases: TGTGCCAGCAGCTTAGTCGGGTCTGGAAACACCATATATTTT.

The J gene is TRBJ2-6, the V gene TRBV28, with D perhaps matching TRBD1 (6 bases). The CDR3 sequence is 20 residues long. CDR1 and CDR2 (germline): MDHEN, SYDVKM. V lost 3 bases and J 0 bases, leaving 21 bases between the germline ends. CDR3 in DNA: TGTGCCAGCAGTTTCCCTGGGACACCGGTAGGGCACTCTGGGGCCAACGTCCTGACTTTC. This codes for CASSFPGTPVGHSGANVLTF.

The V call is TRBV19, the J call TRBJ1-1; D uncertain. The CDR3 has 14 amino acids. Germline CDR1 and CDR2: LNHDA and SQIVND (reference sequence). The ends were cut back, 5 bases at V and 5 bases at J, with 15 bases in the middle. CDR3 in amino acids: CASSQPVRGTEAFF. The CDR3 nucleotides read TGTGCCAGTAGTCAGCCAGTGCGGGGTACTGAAGCTTTCTTT.

The chain uses TRBV9 and TRBJ2-7; D is perhaps TRBD1 (5 bases). The germline V gene has CDR1 SGDLS and CDR2 YYNGEE. V was shortened by 2 bases and J by 5 bases, with 17 bases between the two germline ends. The CDR3 totals 15 residues. The CDR3 loop reads CASSVTSKGIHEQYF. The DNA of the CDR3 is TGTGCCAGCAGCGTGACCTCTAAGGGGATCCACGAGCAGTACTTC.

The V and J genes are TRBV28 and TRBJ1-3; D not resolved. V lost 5 bases and J 2 bases, leaving 7 bases between the germline ends. Germline assignment: CDR1 MDHEN and CDR2 SYDVKM. The CDR3 is 13 amino acids. The CDR3 loop reads CASSAEAGNTIYF. CDR3 in DNA: TGTGCCAGCAGTGCAGAGGCTGGAAACACCATATATTTT.

The genes are TRBV6-5 and TRBJ2-1; D is unclear. This CDR3 is built from 13 residues. Germline V gene data show CDR1 as MNHEY and CDR2 as SVGAGI. Trimming removed 0 bases from V and 4 bases from J, with 4 bases in between. The chain's CDR3 is CASSYSRYNEQFF. CDR3 in DNA: TGTGCCAGCAGTTACTCGAGGTACAATGAGCAGTTCTTC.

The chain couples TRBV7-9 to TRBJ2-5; D call uncertain. CDR3 length: 14 amino acids. The V gene lost 6 bases and the J gene lost 5 bases, with 16 bases spanning the gap. Germline CDR1 reads SEHNR; CDR2 reads FQNEAQ (reference sequence). The CDR3 sequence is CASSTLSLEETQYF. The CDR3 DNA reads TGTGCCAGCAGTACTCTAAGCTTGGAGGAGACCCAGTACTTC.

The genes are TRBV19 and TRBJ1-2; D is unresolved. The CDR3 is 13 residues long. From germline, CDR1 is LNHDA and CDR2 SQIVND (reference sequence). The V end lost 1 base, the J end lost 8 bases, and 11 bases lay between the germline ends. The CDR3 protein is CASSIVDSGGYTF. The CDR3 region has the DNA TGTGCCAGTAGTATAGTAGATTCGGGAGGCTACACCTTC.

The gene calls are TRBV27 and TRBJ2-7; 9 bases are shared with TRBD2. CDR1 is MNHEY, CDR2 SMNVEV, per germline (reference sequence). The trim removed 0 bases at V and 3 bases at J, leaving 6 bases unmatched. CDR3 length equals 16 residues. CDR3 in amino acids: CASSLSLAGSNYEQYF. DNA of the CDR3: TGTGCCAGCAGTTTATCGCTAGCGGGGTCTAACTACGAGCAGTACTTC.

This chain joins TRBV6-5 and TRBJ2-1; 10 bases align to TRBD1. With 5 bases clipped from V and 4 bases from J, the junction kept 5 bases outside the gene matches. The CDR3 spans 15 residues. CDR1 is MNHEY, CDR2 SVGAGI, per germline. This CDR3 is CASSRGTGVYNEQFF. The CDR3 nucleotides are TGTGCCAGCAGTCGCGGGACAGGGGTGTACAATGAGCAGTTCTTC.

The V gene is TRBV6-1, the J gene TRBJ1-5; D perhaps matches TRBD1 (5 bases). CDR1 and CDR2 from the germline V gene are MNHNS and SASEGT. Trimming took 8 bases from V and 6 from J, leaving 17 bases between them. CDR3 length: 14 residues. The CDR3 loop reads CASDLSTVGQPQHF. CDR3 sequence (DNA): TGTGCCAGCGACTTATCGACAGTAGGTCAGCCCCAGCATTTT.

The chain uses TRBV2 and TRBJ2-5; D unresolved. CDR3 length: 15 residues. Between the trimmed V and J ends, which lost 1 base and 3 bases, there was a span of 12 bases. Germline V gene data show CDR1 as SNHLY and CDR2 as FYNNEI. CDR3 bases: TGTGCCAGCAGTGAAGAACGAGGTCGTAAAGAGACCCAGTACTTC. As protein: CASSEERGRKETQYF. Filled out from reference TRBV2 and TRBJ2-5, the complete variable domain reads EPEVTQTPSHQVTQMGQEVILRCVPISNHLYFYWYRQILGQKVEFLVSFYNNEISEKSEIFDDQFSVERPDGSNFTLKIRSTKLEDSAMYFCASSEERGRKETQYFGPGTRLLVL.

The chain uses TRBV5-5 and TRBJ1-1, with a tentative D call TRBD1 (5 bases). CDR1 is SGHKS, CDR2 YYEKEE, per germline (reference sequence). The CDR3 loop spans 15 amino acids. V lost 10 bases, J lost 1 base, and 20 bases lay in between. CDR3 coding DNA: TGTGCCTGCGGGGCAGGGAGGTATCAGAACACTGAAGCTTTCTTT. Protein product: CACGAGRYQNTEAFF. The entire variable domain, with the rest obtained from reference TRBV5-5 and TRBJ1-1, is as follows: DAGVTQSPTHLIKTRGQQVTLRCSPISGHKSVSWYQQVLGQGPQFIFQYYEKEERGRGNFPDRFSARQFPNYSSELNVNALLLGDSALYLCACGAGRYQNTEAFFGQGTRLTVV.

The chain couples TRBV30 to TRBJ2-5; 7 bases align to TRBD2. V shed 2 bases, J shed 0 bases, and the junction held 6 bases outside the gene matches. CDR1 is GTSNPN and CDR2 is SVGIG in the germline V gene (reference sequence). CDR3 length: 15 amino acids. The DNA of the CDR3 is TGTGCCTGGAGTTGGGGGGGGACCGACCAAGAGACCCAGTACTTC. This sequence encodes CAWSWGGTDQETQYF.

V is TRBV2 and J is TRBJ2-3, with TRBD2 identical over 8 bases. Germline values: CDR1 SNHLY, CDR2 FYNNEI. This CDR3 spans 18 amino acids. V lost 1 base and J lost 0; bases outside the gene matches: 9. The CDR3 loop reads CASSEERTSQPSTDTQYF. The CDR3 nucleotides read TGTGCCAGCAGTGAAGAAAGGACTAGCCAACCTAGCACAGATACGCAGTATTTT.